This is a list of T cell receptor beta chains from one sample in a study of blood T cells in healthy people across ages. TCRdb re-derived calls from the 5' RACE reads in MiXCR, one entry per CDR3 protein. Of 800,000 to 950,000 distinct CDR3 sequences in the sample, under 35% were seen once. Separately, the same data were catalogued under a study of T cells of mothers and their children.

Material for sequencing was blood. These receptor sequences come from a woman aged 40 to 49 in good health. The CDR3 runs from the conserved cysteine through the conserved F or W. A D gene is named only where the DNA matches it firmly. Not all rows give a size; the values are once, few, many and, for expanded clones, a class.

v_call	j_call	d_call	cdr3_length	clone_size	cdr3_nt	cdr3_aa
TRBV10-3	TRBJ1-2	TRBD1	16	many	TGTGCCATCAGTGAGTCGTCCGGGACAGGGAACTATGGCTACACCTTC	CAISESSGTGNYGYTF
TRBV7-9	TRBJ2-7	TRBD1	16	few	TGTGCCAGCAGCCAAACGGCGGGACAGGTATTGCACGAGCAGTACTTC	CASSQTAGQVLHEQYF
TRBV5-1	TRBJ2-6	TRBD1	19	NA	TGCGCCAGCAGCTTGGCGGACAGGGGGGCCCTCTCTGGGGCCAACGTCCTGAACTTC	CASSLADRGALSGANVLNF
TRBV29-1	TRBJ2-3	TRBD1	15	few	TGCAGCGTTGCCGGGACAGGGGAAAGCACAGATACGCAGTATTTT	CSVAGTGESTDTQYF
TRBV2	TRBJ1-1	NA	13	few	TGTGCCAGCAAGGGGCCGAGGAGCGCTGAAGCTTTCTTT	CASKGPRSAEAFF
TRBV7-2	TRBJ2-3	NA	16	few	TGTGCCAGCAGCCCCTGGAGGGGTCTAAGCACAGATACGCAGTATTTT	CASSPWRGLSTDTQYF
TRBV6-5	TRBJ1-1	NA	17	NA	TGTGCCAGCAGTTCCCGGGGCGTTTACCACATGAACACTGAAGCTTTCTTT	CASSSRGVYHMNTEAFF
TRBV28	TRBJ1-1	TRBD1	16	many	TGTGCCAGCAGTCCCGGAGCCGGGACAGGGTACACTGAAGCTTTCTTT	CASSPGAGTGYTEAFF
TRBV2	TRBJ2-4	TRBD1	12	many	TGTGCCAGCAGCGACAGGGTATACATTCAGTACTTC	CASSDRVYIQYF
TRBV7-8	TRBJ1-2	NA	12	NA	TGTGTCAGCAGCGGGGACATTGGTGGCTACACCTTC	CVSSGDIGGYTF
TRBV24-1	TRBJ2-2	NA	17	NA	TGTGCCACCAGTGACCAAGGAAGGACTGCGAACACCGGGGAGCTGTTTTTT	CATSDQGRTANTGELFF
TRBV20-1	TRBJ2-1	TRBD2	16	NA	TGCAGTGCCAAGGGAGGGGCGGGGCCATACTACAATGAGCAGTTCTTC	CSAKGGAGPYYNEQFF
TRBV7-9	TRBJ1-2	TRBD1	13	few	TGTGTCAGCAGCCCTACAGGGGGCACAGGCTACACCTTC	CVSSPTGGTGYTF
TRBV12-3/TRBV12-4	TRBJ2-5	NA	17	many	TGTGCCAGCAGGCGCAGCCTCAGAGGGCCCAAACAAGAGACCCAGTACTTC	CASRRSLRGPKQETQYF
TRBV24-1	TRBJ2-3	NA	16	few	TGTGCCACCAGTGATTGGGGAGCGGATAGCACAGATACGCAGTATTTT	CATSDWGADSTDTQYF
TRBV6-6	TRBJ2-5	NA	14	many	TGTGCCAGCAGTCCCCTAGACACTCAAGAGACCCAGTACTTC	CASSPLDTQETQYF
TRBV30	TRBJ1-2	TRBD1	13	NA	TGTGCCTGGAGCCCTACAGGGGCCTATGGCTACACCTTC	CAWSPTGAYGYTF
TRBV5-5	TRBJ1-1	NA	16	once	TGTACCAGCAGCATACGGCCGGCTGACATGAACACTGAAGCTTTCTTT	CTSSIRPADMNTEAFF
TRBV28	TRBJ2-5	NA	10	NA	TGTGCCAGCAAGAGGGGGGAGCAGTACTTC	CASKRGEQYF
TRBV12-3/TRBV12-4	TRBJ2-7	NA	16	NA	TGTGCCAGCAGACCCCCCAGCGGAAGCTCCTACAATGAGCAGTACTTC	CASRPPSGSSYNEQYF
TRBV30	TRBJ2-7	TRBD1	13	NA	TGTGCCTGGAGGGAAGGGGGCGGCTACGAGCAGTACTTC	CAWREGGGYEQYF
TRBV12-3/TRBV12-4	TRBJ2-1	NA	15	NA	TGTGCCAGCATGGTAGACGGCAGCTCCTACAATGAGCAGTTCTTC	CASMVDGSSYNEQFF
TRBV7-6	TRBJ2-7	NA	15	many	TGTGCCAGCAGCCCAAGCGGCCTGAACTCCTACGAGCAGTACTTC	CASSPSGLNSYEQYF
TRBV7-2	TRBJ2-7	TRBD2	15	NA	TGTGCCAGCAGCGGTAGCGGGGGACCCTCCTACGAGCAGTACTTC	CASSGSGGPSYEQYF
TRBV15	TRBJ2-7	NA	12	many	TGTGCCACCAGCAGAGAAAAGGGCGGACAGTACTTC	CATSREKGGQYF
TRBV3-1	TRBJ1-4	NA	15	few	TGTGCCAGCAGCCAAGTGGGGACCGCTAATGAAAAACTGTTTTTT	CASSQVGTANEKLFF
TRBV28	TRBJ1-2	NA	11	few	TGTGCCAGCGTAAGGAACTATGGCTACACCTTC	CASVRNYGYTF
TRBV28	TRBJ2-7	TRBD2	17	few	TGTGCCAGCAGTTTAGCCCTCACCGGGACTAGCTTTCGCGAGCAGTACTTC	CASSLALTGTSFREQYF
TRBV5-5	TRBJ2-3	NA	18	few	TGTGCCAGCAGCTTGGGTGGGGGGGCCTTCTCTGGTACAGATACGCAGTATTTT	CASSLGGGAFSGTDTQYF
TRBV6-1	TRBJ1-6	NA	12	NA	TGTGCCAGCAGTGATAGTACCTCACCCCTCCACTTT	CASSDSTSPLHF
TRBV5-1	TRBJ2-1	TRBD2	15	NA	TGCACCAGCAGCTTCGTGGGAGCGGGGGGGCATGAGCAGTTCTTC	CTSSFVGAGGHEQFF
TRBV5-1	TRBJ2-1	TRBD2	14	many	TGCGCCAGCAGACTAGCGGGGGGGAACAATGAGCAGTTCTTC	CASRLAGGNNEQFF
TRBV28	TRBJ1-6	TRBD1	15	many	TGTGCCAGCAGTTTTGGGACAGCTTATAATTCACCCCTCCACTTT	CASSFGTAYNSPLHF
TRBV5-1	TRBJ2-7	TRBD2	16	many	TGCGCCAGCAGCTTGGGGACTAGCGGGCCCTCCTACGAGCAGTACTTC	CASSLGTSGPSYEQYF
TRBV5-1	TRBJ1-5	NA	15	few	TGCGCCAGCAGCTTTTGGGGCGGCGACAATCAGCCCCAGCATTTT	CASSFWGGDNQPQHF
TRBV5-4	TRBJ2-7	NA	14	many	TGTGCCAGCAGCCCCTGGAACAGCCAGTACGAGCAGTACTTC	CASSPWNSQYEQYF
TRBV3-1	TRBJ1-4	NA	16	NA	TGTGCCAGCAGCCACACGACAGGATCAACTAATGAAAAACTGTTTTTT	CASSHTTGSTNEKLFF
TRBV18	TRBJ2-7	TRBD1	14	once	TGTGCCAGCTTACCAGGGACAGGGGGCCGCGAGCAGTACTTC	CASLPGTGGREQYF
TRBV7-2	TRBJ1-2	TRBD1	16	NA	TGTGCCAGCAGCTTAGCACACACCGGGACAGGAAAAGGCTACACCTTC	CASSLAHTGTGKGYTF
TRBV7-2	TRBJ2-5	TRBD1	16	NA	TGTGCCAGCAGCTTAGTCGGACAGGGGGCAGGGGAGACCCAGTACTTC	CASSLVGQGAGETQYF
TRBV9	TRBJ2-1	NA	15	many	TGTGCCAGCAGCGTAGGAACCCCACGGAAGAATGAGCAGTTCTTC	CASSVGTPRKNEQFF